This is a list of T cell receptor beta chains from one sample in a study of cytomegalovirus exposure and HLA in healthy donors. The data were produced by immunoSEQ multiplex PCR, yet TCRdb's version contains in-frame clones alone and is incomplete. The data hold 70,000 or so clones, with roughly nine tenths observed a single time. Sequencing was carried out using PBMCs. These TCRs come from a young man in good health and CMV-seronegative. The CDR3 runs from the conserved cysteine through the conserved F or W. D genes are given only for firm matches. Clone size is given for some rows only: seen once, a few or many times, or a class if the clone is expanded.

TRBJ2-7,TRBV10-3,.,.,CAISDRDSSSYEQYF,TGTGCCATCAGTGACAGGGATTCGAGCTCCTACGAGCAGTACTTC
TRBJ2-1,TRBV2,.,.,CASFDRIYNEQFF,TGTGCCAGTTTCGACAGGATCTACAATGAGCAGTTCTTC
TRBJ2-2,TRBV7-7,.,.,CASSWDIKAGELFF,TGTGCTAGCAGCTGGGACATTAAGGCCGGGGAGCTGTTTTTT
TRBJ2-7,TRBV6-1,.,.,CASSESGVGYEQYF,TGTGCCAGCAGTGAATCAGGGGTGGGCTACGAGCAGTACTTC
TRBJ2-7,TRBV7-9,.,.,CASSSGGPDSYEQYF,TGTGCCAGCAGCTCCGGGGGGCCCGATTCCTACGAGCAGTACTTC
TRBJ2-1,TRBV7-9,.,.,CASSPGAGSREQFF,TGTGCCAGCAGCCCCGGTGCGGGATCTCGGGAGCAGTTCTTC
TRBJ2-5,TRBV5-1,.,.,CASSGIPSLSETQYF,TGCGCCAGCAGCGGCATTCCTAGTTTATCAGAGACCCAGTACTTC
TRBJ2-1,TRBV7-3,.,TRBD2,CASSLNPAGGEQFF,TGTGCCAGCAGCTTAAACCCAGCGGGAGGTGAGCAGTTCTTC
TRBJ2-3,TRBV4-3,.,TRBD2,CASSQDPLGTSGTDTQYF,TGCGCCAGCAGCCAAGATCCCCTCGGGACTAGCGGCACAGATACGCAGTATTTT
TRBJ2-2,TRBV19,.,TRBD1,CASKSGGQGTGELFF,TGTGCCAGTAAGTCGGGAGGACAGGGGACCGGGGAGCTGTTTTTT
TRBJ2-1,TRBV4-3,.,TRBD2,CASSQEEVRPRTSGRFF,TGCGCCAGCAGCCAAGAGGAGGTGCGGCCTAGGACTAGCGGGAGGTTCTTC
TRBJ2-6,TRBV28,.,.,CASSPGQFSGANVLTF,TGTGCCAGCAGCCCCGGACAGTTCTCTGGGGCCAACGTCCTGACTTTC
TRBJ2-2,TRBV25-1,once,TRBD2,CASSQSGGMFGELFF,TGTGCCAGCAGTCAAAGCGGGGGGATGTTCGGGGAGCTGTTTTTT
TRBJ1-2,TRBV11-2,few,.,CASSLRGLGYTF,TGTGCCAGCAGCTTACGGGGTCTGGGCTACACCTTC
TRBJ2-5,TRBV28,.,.,CASSRGRQETQYF,TGTGCCAGCAGCAGGGGCCGGCAAGAGACCCAGTACTTC
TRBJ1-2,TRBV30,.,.,CAWRGDTYGYTF,TGTGCCTGGAGAGGAGATACCTATGGCTACACCTTC
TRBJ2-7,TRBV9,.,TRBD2,CASSGEGAYEQYF,TGTGCCAGCAGCGGGGAGGGTGCCTACGAGCAGTACTTC
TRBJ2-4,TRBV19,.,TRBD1,CASRPRQGSLGKNIQYF,TGTGCCAGTAGACCCAGACAGGGCTCACTAGGCAAAAACATTCAGTACTTC
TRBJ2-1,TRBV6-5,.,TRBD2,CASSLRLAGVPNEQFF,TGTGCCAGCAGTTTAAGACTAGCGGGAGTCCCCAATGAGCAGTTCTTC
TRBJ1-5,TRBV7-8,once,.,CASSLDSPNQPQHF,TGTGCCAGCAGCCTGGACAGTCCCAATCAGCCCCAGCATTTT
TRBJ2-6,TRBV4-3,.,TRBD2,CASSQVTSGSGANVLTF,TGCGCCAGCAGCCAAGTGACTAGCGGGAGTGGGGCCAACGTCCTGACTTTC
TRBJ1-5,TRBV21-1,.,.,CASLTRVGSQHF,TGTGCCAGTTTAACCAGGGTCGGGTCCCAGCATTTT
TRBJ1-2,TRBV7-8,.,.,CASSLTGGDYGYTF,TGTGCCAGCAGCTTAACAGGAGGGGACTATGGCTACACCTTC
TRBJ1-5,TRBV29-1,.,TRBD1,CSARTGGMGQPQHF,TGCAGCGCTAGGACAGGGGGCATGGGTCAGCCCCAGCATTTT
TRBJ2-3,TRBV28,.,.,CASSLWGLGGSTQYF,TGTGCCAGCAGTTTATGGGGACTCGGTGGTAGTACGCAGTATTTT
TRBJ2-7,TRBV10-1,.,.,CATGENAGPYEQYF,TGCGCCACCGGAGAGAATGCAGGGCCCTACGAGCAGTACTTC
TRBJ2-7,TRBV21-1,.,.,CASSSRGTGDYEQYF,TGTGCCAGCAGCTCTCGGGGGACAGGGGACTACGAGCAGTACTTC
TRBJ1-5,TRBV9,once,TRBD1,CASSSTGAGQPQHF,TGTGCCAGCAGCTCCACAGGGGCTGGTCAGCCCCAGCATTTT
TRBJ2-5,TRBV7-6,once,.,CASSAGGWRETQYF,TGTGCCAGCAGCGCCGGAGGCTGGAGGGAGACCCAGTACTTC
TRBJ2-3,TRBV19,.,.,CASRQISGDTQYF,TGTGCCAGTAGGCAAATATCGGGGGATACGCAGTATTTT
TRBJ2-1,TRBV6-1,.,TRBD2,CASIHSSGSHNEQFF,TGTGCCAGCATTCACTCTAGCGGGAGCCACAATGAGCAGTTCTTC
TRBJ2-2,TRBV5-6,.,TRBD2,CAGNVAGDVGELFF,TGTGCCGGCAATGTAGCGGGAGATGTCGGGGAGCTGTTTTTT
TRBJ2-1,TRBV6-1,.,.,CASIRDTSGGEQFF,TGTGCCAGCATTCGGGACACCAGTGGTGGTGAGCAGTTCTTC
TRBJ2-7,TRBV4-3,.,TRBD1,CASSLRTGGSEQYF,TGCGCCAGCAGCCTGCGGACAGGGGGCTCCGAGCAGTACTTC
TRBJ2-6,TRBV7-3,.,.,CASSEQGPGANVLTF,TGTGCCAGCAGCGAACAGGGCCCTGGGGCCAACGTCCTGACTTTC
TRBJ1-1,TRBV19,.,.,CASSIPDLNTEAFF,TGTGCCAGTAGTATCCCCGACTTGAACACTGAAGCTTTCTTT
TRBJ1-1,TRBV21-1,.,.,CASRRYYLGGARDTEAFF,TGTGCCAGCAGACGCTACTACTTAGGGGGAGCTCGGGACACTGAAGCTTTCTTT
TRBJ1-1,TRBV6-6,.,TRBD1,CASSYSDRGSTEAFF,TGTGCCAGCAGTTACTCCGACAGGGGGAGCACTGAAGCTTTCTTT
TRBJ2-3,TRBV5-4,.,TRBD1,CASSLRQGTDTQYF,TGTGCCAGCAGCCTCAGACAGGGAACAGATACGCAGTATTTT
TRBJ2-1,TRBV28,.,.,CAVKSRSSYNEQFF,TGTGCAGTAAAAAGCCGCTCCTCCTACAATGAGCAGTTCTTC
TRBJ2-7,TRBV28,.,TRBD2,CASRPSGNSYEQYF,TGTGCCAGCAGACCTAGCGGAAATTCCTACGAGCAGTACTTC
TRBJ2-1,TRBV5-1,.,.,CASSSGTPAYNEQFF,TGCGCCAGCAGCAGCGGGACACCAGCCTACAATGAGCAGTTCTTC
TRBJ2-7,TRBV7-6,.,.,CASGVGGDEQYF,TGTGCCAGCGGAGTAGGGGGGGACGAGCAGTACTTC